Described below is a single TCR beta chain sequence and its context. Its antigen remains unidentified. Relative to the germline gene, one junction end is altered; a read error may explain this. These data come from a study of cytomegalovirus exposure and HLA in healthy donors. The study, taken as a whole, reports: Specific recognition of CMV antigens was confirmed in vitro for a few chains (all CMV-associated). Among TCR sequences, most were rare, though some public TCRs appeared in many donors. A previous analysis found most TCR beta V segments productive roughly 87% or roughly 30% of the time.

Per germline, CDR1 SSHAT and CDR2 FNYEAQ (reference sequence). The CDR3 covers 18 residues. The PCR had 60 Vbeta and 13 Jbeta primers. TCRdb's table, derived via immunoSEQ multiplex PCR, lists solely in-frame clones and lacks some. Of fewer than 100,000 clones in the sample, 77% are singletons; the top ten hold about 8.3%. The clonotype comes from a female donor in good health and CMV-seronegative. The chain uses TRBV7-7 and TRBJ2-5; D is possibly TRBD2 (6 bases). Sequencing was carried out using PBMCs. The CDR3 loop is CASSLGGVGASAQETQYF. For the CDR3, the DNA is TGTGCTAGCAGCTTAGGAGGCGTGGGCGCTAGCGCCCAAGAGACCCAGTACTTC. The full variable domain, its missing parts supplied by reference TRBV7-7 and TRBJ2-5, is GAGVSQSPRYKVTKRGQDVTLRCDPISSHATLYWYQQALGQGPEFLTYFNYEAQPDKSGLPSDRFSAERPEGSISTLTIQRTEQRDSAMYRCASSLGGVGASAQETQYFGPGTRLLVL.